The 10 T cell receptor beta chains below all came from one sample that was sequenced in a study of blood T cell repertoires in COVID-19. Assay used: immunoSEQ multiplex PCR; TCRdb lists only in-frame clones, some missing. The sample lists approximately 210,000 clones, 70% to 90% occurring once. The sequenced sample consisted of PBMCs or T cells enriched from blood (not recorded which). The source of these receptors is a young woman who had recovered from COVID-19.

The V call is TRBV25-1, the J call TRBJ1-2; a possible D gene is TRBD1 (6 bases). There are 13 residues in the CDR3. Germline V gives CDR1 MGHDK, CDR2 SYGVNS. V lost 2 bases, J lost 7 bases, and 11 bases lay in between. The CDR3 nucleotides read TGTGCCAGCAGTGAACGGGGGGCGTTTGGCTACACCTTC. Its protein product is CASSERGAFGYTF.

The chain joins TRBV12-3 or TRBV12-4 to TRBJ1-4; tentative D call: TRBD1 (6 bases). The V and J ends lost 7 bases and 12 bases respectively, with 15 bases between them. The CDR3 is 12 residues long. The CDR3 here is CASTQLRGELFF. Written as DNA, the CDR3 is TGTGCCAGCACCCAACTCAGGGGAGAACTGTTTTTT.

The chain has TRBV7-6 and TRBJ1-2; D is perhaps TRBD1 (5 bases). This CDR3 contains 13 residues. The germline CDR1 and CDR2 sequences are SGHVS and FNYEAQ. The germline V and J ends were trimmed by 3 bases and 5 bases, with 10 bases remaining between them. The CDR3 DNA follows: TGTGCCAGCAGCTTTGGAGGGGATTATGGCTACACCTTC. Its protein product is CASSFGGDYGYTF.

This chain uses TRBV10-2 with TRBJ2-7, with 12 bases fitting TRBD1. From germline, CDR1 is WSHSY and CDR2 SAAADI. The CDR3 length is 15 residues. The junction had 4 bases not matched to a gene; V was cut back by 2 bases and J by 5 bases. CDR3 loop: CASSEGTGGKNEQYF. The CDR3 DNA follows: TGCGCCAGCAGTGAGGGGACAGGGGGCAAAAACGAGCAGTACTTC.

The V call is TRBV3-1 (or the pseudogene TRBV3-2), the J call TRBJ2-7; D is perhaps TRBD2 (6 bases). Germline V lookup: CDR1 LGHDT, CDR2 YNNKEL (reference sequence). The ends were cut back, 4 bases at V and 6 bases at J, with 10 bases in the middle. The CDR3 has 12 amino acids. CDR3 sequence (DNA): TGTGCCAGCAGCCTACCCGGGGGCGAGCAGTACTTC. Translating it yields CASSLPGGEQYF.

The V and J genes are TRBV5-1 and TRBJ1-3, with a possible D match to TRBD1 (6 bases). V dropped 0 bases and J dropped 3 bases, with 10 bases sitting between them. The CDR3 is made up of 15 amino acids. Germline assignment: CDR1 SGHRS and CDR2 YFSETQ. The CDR3 DNA sequence: TGCGCCAGCAGCTTGGAGGGGGACCTTGGAAACACCATATATTTT. Its translation is CASSLEGDLGNTIYF.

V and J are TRBV11-2 and TRBJ2-1, with D perhaps matching TRBD1 (5 bases). V shed 1 base and J shed 10 bases, with 8 bases lying between them. The CDR3 has 12 amino acids. CDR1 and CDR2 from the germline V gene are SGHAT and FQNNGV. This CDR3 is CASSLGGEEQFF. DNA of the CDR3: TGTGCCAGCAGCTTAGGGGGCGAGGAGCAGTTCTTC.

This rearrangement joins TRBV6-1 to TRBJ1-5; D remains unclear. CDR1 is MNHNS, CDR2 SASEGT, per germline. Trimming took off 2 bases at V and 4 bases at J, with 9 bases between the two ends. CDR3 length equals 14 residues. Here the CDR3 DNA reads TGTGCCAGCAGTGAAATTGGGAGAAATCAGCCCCAGCATTTT. Its translation: CASSEIGRNQPQHF.

V is TRBV5-1 and J is TRBJ2-1; TRBD2 aligns across 9 bases. This CDR3 has 17 residues. V lost 3 bases and J lost 3; bases outside the gene matches: 10. CDR1 SGHRS and CDR2 YFSETQ come from the germline V gene. In DNA form, the CDR3 reads TGCGCCAGCAGCTCACTAACCGGACTAGCGAGCTACAATGAGCAGTTCTTC. Amino acids: CASSSLTGLASYNEQFF.

As DNA, the CDR3 is TGTGCCAGCAGTCGAAACCCCCGGGACTCGGAAGGTGGCTACACCTTC. Translating gives CASSRNPRDSEGGYTF. The V gene is TRBV6-6, the J gene TRBJ1-2; D perhaps matches TRBD1 (5 bases). The CDR3 covers 16 residues. V was pared by 5 bases and J by 7 bases, with 23 bases between. Looked up from germline, CDR1 is MNHNY and CDR2 is SVGAGI (reference sequence).